The 12 T cell receptor beta chains reported below all come from one sample, sequenced in a study of neurological immune-mediated disorders. One entry per CDR3 protein results from TCRdb running MiXCR on the 5' RACE reads. The data hold about 66,000 distinct CDR3 sequences, with 3% to 5% observed a single time. Sequencing was carried out using PBMCs. Receptors were obtained from a man aged 25-45 years with multiple sclerosis.

This clonotype was recorded at least ten times. This rearrangement joins TRBV15 to TRBJ2-7, with D possibly TRBD2 on 6 matching bases. CDR3 length equals 14 residues. Germline CDR1 is LNHNV and CDR2 is YYDKDF (reference sequence). The V end lost 0 bases, the J end lost 3 bases, and 9 bases lay between the germline ends. This CDR3 is CATSRDQGLYEQYF. The CDR3 DNA sequence: TGTGCCACCAGCAGAGATCAGGGACTCTACGAGCAGTACTTC.

In this sample, this clonotype turned up many times. The rearrangement joins TRBV7-2 to TRBJ2-5; no clear D gene. Germline-derived CDR1 and CDR2 are SGHTA and FQGNSA. V was cut by 1 base and J by 2 bases, with 11 bases left in between. CDR3 length equals 15 residues. The CDR3 nucleotides read TGTGCCAGCAGCTTAGGGAACAGCTTACAAGAGACCCAGTACTTC. Its protein product is CASSLGNSLQETQYF.

This clonotype was seen many times. The rearrangement joins TRBV5-1 to TRBJ2-3; possibly TRBD2 for D (5 bases). CDR1 and CDR2 (germline): SGHRS, YFSETQ. The ends were cut back, 4 bases at V and 0 bases at J, with 15 bases in the middle. The CDR3 runs to 16 residues. The CDR3 nucleotides are TGCGCCAGCAGCGTAGGTAATGGCGGGAGCACAGATACGCAGTATTTT. Translated, it gives CASSVGNGGSTDTQYF.

This clonotype was found many times. The V call is TRBV20-1, the J call TRBJ2-7; D tentatively reads TRBD1 or TRBD2 (7 bases each). CDR1 and CDR2 from the germline V gene are DFQATT and SNEGSKA (reference sequence). The CDR3 has 13 residues. Between the trimmed V and J ends, which lost 4 bases and 3 bases, there was a span of 13 bases. The CDR3 coding sequence is TGCAGTGCTAAACAGGGGAGGGACTACGAGCAGTACTTC. Translating gives CSAKQGRDYEQYF.

This clonotype was seen a handful of times. V gene TRBV5-1 combines with J gene TRBJ2-1; D is unclear. Germline CDR1 reads SGHRS; CDR2 reads YFSETQ. The CDR3 has 17 amino acids. With 4 bases removed from V and 1 base from J, the gap between germline ends came to 18 bases. The CDR3 DNA reads TGCGCCAGCAGCGACAACACGCTCCTAGTATCCTACAATGAGCAGTTCTTC. Its translation: CASSDNTLLVSYNEQFF.

This clonotype was seen at least ten times. The rearrangement uses TRBV6-5 and TRBJ2-2, with D perhaps TRBD2 (5 bases). The V gene's germline CDR1 is MNHEY and CDR2 SVGAGI. CDR3 length: 15 amino acids. Between the trimmed V and J ends, which lost 0 bases and 4 bases, there was a span of 9 bases. The CDR3 here is CASSYSIRGTGELFF. DNA for the CDR3: TGTGCCAGCAGTTACTCGATTCGGGGCACCGGGGAGCTGTTTTTT.

The chain uses TRBV20-1 and TRBJ2-3, with TRBD2 matching 7 bases. V trimming: 5 bases; J trimming: 8 bases; junction bases outside the gene matches: 10. This CDR3 is 13 amino acids long. Germline V gene data show CDR1 as DFQATT and CDR2 as SNEGSKA (reference sequence). The CDR3 region is CSAGVGIAGTQYF. Written as DNA, the CDR3 is TGCAGTGCTGGGGTGGGCATAGCGGGTACGCAGTATTTT.

J is TRBJ1-4 and V is TRBV14; D is unresolved. Germline values: CDR1 SGHDN, CDR2 FVKESK. V lost 4 bases and J lost 7, with 13 bases in between. The CDR3 runs 14 residues. The CDR3 region is CASSLRGTFEKLFF. DNA for the CDR3: TGTGCCAGCAGCCTCCGGGGAACATTTGAAAAACTGTTTTTT. Combining the CDR3 with reference TRBV14 and TRBJ1-4 gives the whole variable domain EAGVTQFPSHSVIEKGQTVTLRCDPISGHDNLYWYRRVMGKEIKFLLHFVKESKQDESGMPNNRFLAERTGGTYSTLKVQPAELEDSGVYFCASSLRGTFEKLFFGSGTQLSVL.

This clonotype was seen repeatedly, ten times or more. The chain uses TRBV20-1 and TRBJ2-7; 7 nucleotides agree with TRBD2. CDR1 is DFQATT, CDR2 SNEGSKA, per germline (reference sequence). There are 14 residues in the CDR3. After removal of 6 bases from V and 0 bases from J, the junction contained 8 bases not matched to a gene. This CDR3 is CSAESGDLSYEQYF. As DNA, the CDR3 is TGCAGTGCCGAGAGCGGGGACCTCTCCTACGAGCAGTACTTC.

There are many counts of this clonotype. The chain combines TRBV15 with TRBJ2-7; D might be TRBD1 (5 bases). This CDR3 region has 18 residues. V shed 1 base and J shed 0 bases, with 19 bases lying between them. Germline-derived CDR1 and CDR2 are LNHNV and YYDKDF (reference sequence). Here the CDR3 DNA reads TGTGCCACCAGCAGAGTAGTCCCATCCATCAGGGTCTCCTACGAGCAGTACTTC. Protein: CATSRVVPSIRVSYEQYF.

There are many counts of this clonotype. This rearrangement joins TRBV5-1 to TRBJ2-3; 7 bases agree with TRBD1. Germline assignment: CDR1 SGHRS and CDR2 YFSETQ. The CDR3 is 15 residues long. V trimming: 2 bases; J trimming: 4 bases; junction bases outside the gene matches: 7. CDR3 amino acids: CASSLQGSQADTQYF. Here the CDR3 DNA reads TGCGCCAGCAGCTTACAGGGGAGCCAGGCAGATACGCAGTATTTT.

This clonotype was found many times. This chain connects TRBV5-1 to TRBJ2-3; 9 nucleotides agree with TRBD2. V lost 3 bases to trimming and J lost 6 bases; unmatched junction nucleotides: 8. The CDR3 consists of 15 residues. Germline CDR1 SGHRS, CDR2 YFSETQ. CDR3: CASSSGTSNFDTQYF. The CDR3 nucleotides read TGCGCCAGCAGCTCGGGGACTAGCAATTTCGATACGCAGTATTTT.